What follows describes a single T cell receptor beta chain. The antigen this receptor binds is unknown. No base quality information exists; no much larger clone differs at one position. The record originates from a study of CD4 T cells in relation to SARS-CoV-2 and coronaviruses (dated by TCRdb to the early 2020s). As for the study more broadly: In the ViraFEST assay, PBMCs were grown with antigen for approximately 10 days, and TCR beta CDR3s were then sequenced to identify antigen-specific clonal expansions. An HIV-1 Nef peptide pool or a no-peptide culture served as the negative reference condition. The study assessed, at the TCR clonotype level, memory CD4+ T cell crossreactivity between SARS-CoV-2 and common cold coronavirus spike proteins. A different, Illumina-based TCR-beta assay was used to sequence expansion assays from other donors in the study. Patient-derived lymphoblastoid cell lines were used to map the HLA restriction of shared crossreactive spike epitopes. Samples from a few pre-COVID donors and the naive versus memory experiments were sequenced with the Adaptive Biotechnologies TCR-sequencing kit; other data were Illumina-based. Study-level results and caveats: Crossreactivity analysis was centred on spike protein, so crossreactivity against other viral proteins was not assessed. Memory CD4+ clonotypes crossrecognizing SARS-CoV-2 and at least one common cold coronavirus spike were found in around three fifths of donors. Significantly weaker SARS-CoV-2-driven expansion was shown by crossreactive clones than by monoreactive clones, consistent with antigenic imprinting. The study was constrained by small numbers of patients and of tested TCRs. No donor contributed both pre-pandemic and post-infection samples, which limited tracing the source of pre-existing responses.

CD4+ T cells from unexposed donors were collected before the COVID-19 pandemic (2011-2018). The EasySep CD4+ T cell isolation kit was used to isolate CD4+ T cells once the cultures had run for about 11 days. Unexposed donor CD4+ T cells were tested for reactivity to SARS-CoV-2 S and N and four common cold coronavirus spike pools, as cell number allowed. Each well held 1.5 million to 2.5 million PBMCs cultured in IMDM containing around 5% human AB serum and 10 IU/ml IL-2. Half of the culture medium was replaced with fresh IL-2-containing medium on days 3 and 7. In general, every peptide culture condition was set up in three replicate wells. Leukapheresis product for the unexposed donors was bought commercially. Ficoll-Paque PLUS gradient centrifugation was used to isolate PBMCs from either whole blood or leukapheresis product. PBMCs were either cryopreserved at -140 degrees C or used fresh in the expansion assay. The QIAamp Micro DNA Kit was used to extract genomic DNA from the CD4+ T cells.

The method behind the library was the immunoSEQ multiplex PCR assay. As for how the authors treated the data: During preprocessing, nonproductive sequences were discarded, as were any CDR3s that did not begin with C, did not end with F or W, or were shorter than 7 amino acids. The MANAFEST web app identified antigen-specific clonotypes based on expansion compared with the reference and other culture wells. A clone was considered positive if the clone showed significant expansion compared with the reference culture in 2 of 3 replicate wells at an FDR below 0.05. To be called positive, a clone also had to show significant expansion compared with every other tandem well and an odds ratio greater than 5. CDR3 homology was measured as pairwise Levenshtein distance, computed with the stringdist R package after trimming three terminal residues from each end. Imported from immuneACCESS, the table was reduced by TCRdb to in-frame sequences with V and J called. These copies leave out some clones; in studies compared against another copy, an unresolved V gene accounts for under half, and the cause of the remainder is not known. V and J calls and clone size follow that table, whereas D and trimming were derived from the DNA. The sample table lists about 28,000 clones, 76% of them with a count of one. Roughly 14% of the sample is held by the ten biggest clonotypes.

Clipping removes 5 bases from V and 4 bases from J, with 7 as the unmatched junction base count. The CDR3 covers 17 residues, taking in both the cysteine and the phenylalanine. Only CDR3 DNA remains: 51 bases, in frame from the first base. CDR1 and CDR2, looked up from the germline V gene (reference sequence), are MNHNY and SVGAGI. The rearranged chain carries TRBV6-6 and TRBJ2-3; 15 junctional bases match TRBD2. This sequence was found in a human donor in good health. The sequenced sample consisted of CD4+ T cells from PBMCs, cultured in vitro. The DNA is TGTGCCAGCAGTCAGGGACTAGCGGGAGGAGAGGCAGATACGCAGTATTTT. This yields the protein CASSQGLAGGEADTQYF.